This TCR beta chain stems from a study of monozygotic twins with inflammatory bowel disease. On this clonotype itself: The target antigen is unknown.

Every TCR library drew on about 3,300 ng of total RNA. TCRdb reprocessed the 5' RACE reads and keeps a single row for each CDR3 protein, giving no DNA. The sample spans approximately 390,000 distinct CDR3 sequences; the ten largest clones claim approximately 2.3%. Study results and caveats: Data gave no support to a single strong signal or clonotype associated with IBD.

Blood samples measuring more than 2 ml were taken per donor. No T cells were sorted before total RNA was taken from whole blood. CDR1 and CDR2 from the germline V gene are SGHTA and FQGNSA. CDR3 size: 16 residues. The sample comprised blood. The chain recombines TRBV7-2 with TRBJ2-3; TCRdb designates TRBD2, a call that cannot be tested without DNA. This clonotype originated in a human donor with ulcerative colitis or Crohn's disease, or a healthy co-twin of an affected twin (not recorded which). Here the CDR3 reads CASSRTSGRAWDTQYF.